This TCR beta chain emerged from a study of technical replicates of blood from a handful of donors (dated by TCRdb to the late 2010s). At the junction V is shortened by 2 bases and J by 9 bases; bases outside the gene matches: 5. Taken from cysteine to phenylalanine, the CDR3 has 16 residues. CDR3 DNA only is kept here, 48 bases in frame from base 1. CDR1 SGHAT and CDR2 FQNNGV are derived from the germline V gene. Libraries were constructed by the immunoSEQ multiplex PCR assay. TCRdb took over this immuneACCESS table, retaining in-frame rearrangements with V and J assigned. Such tables are incomplete; in checked studies, under half of the missing clones stem from an unresolved V gene, and the remainder is unexplained. This sample comprises approximately 76,000 clones, 91% of them detected only once. The top ten hold 0.2% to 0.25% of the sample. A note on this clone: Its binding antigen is unknown. Per-nucleotide qualities are absent, and no much larger clonotype sits a single base away.

Specimen: T cells isolated from PBMCs. The receptor was derived from a human donor in good health. The sequence is built from TRBV11-2 and TRBJ2-1; TRBD2 agrees with 15 junctional bases. The bases are TGTGCCAGCAGCTTAAGGACTAGCGGGGGGGCGTCTGAGCAGTTCTTC. The encoded protein is CASSLRTSGGASEQFF.